Listed here is a single T cell receptor beta chain. CDR1 is SGHRS and CDR2 is YFSETQ in the germline V gene. The length of the CDR3 is 15 residues. Trimming removed 0 bases from V and 6 bases from J, with 13 bases in between. These data are taken from a study of blood T cell repertoires in COVID-19. As for the study in general: Samples taken during acute and convalescent COVID-19 were collected in the United States, Italy and Spain. The analysed material was cDNA or gDNA that came from T cells, B-cell-depleted T cells, or PBMCs.

Authors' methods: How many nucleated cells were present was estimated from reference gene primer amplification. Produced via immunoSEQ multiplex PCR; TCRdb's table is partial and in-frame only. V and J calls and clone size come straight from that table; D and trimming were deduced from the DNA. The table shows 230,000 or so clones, with more than 65% occurring only once. Input material: peripheral blood. This chain connects TRBV5-1 to TRBJ1-5; perhaps TRBD1 as D (6 bases). This receptor was identified in a woman aged 40 to 50 who had recovered from COVID-19. CDR3 amino acids: CASSLGGGVGQPQHF. The CDR3 bases are TGCGCCAGCAGCTTGGGTGGGGGCGTCGGTCAGCCCCAGCATTTT.